This TCR beta chain originates from a study of PD-1 blockade in classical Hodgkin lymphoma. Whole-study findings and limits: What caused the repertoire differences, perhaps disease activity or prior therapy, remains undefined. The diversity seen at baseline in complete responders resembled that of newly diagnosed patients. Exclusion was the outcome for patients who began nivolumab under 1 year after ASCT.

Every single patient, without exception, relapsed after autologous stem cell transplantation, and brentuximab vedotin exposure varied. Best response was recorded as complete response, partial response or progressive disease. A remark on this clone: What it binds is not known.

The CDR3 extends over 15 amino acids. V was shortened by 1 base and J by 3 bases, with 12 bases between the two germline ends. Per the germline V gene, CDR1 is SGHRS and CDR2 is YFSETQ. Profiling relied on immunoSEQ multiplex PCR, and the TCRdb table lists in-frame clones only, not all of them. The profile covers tens of thousands of clones, with around three quarters appearing a single time and around 3.7% taken by the ten largest. The clonotype comes from a human donor with classical Hodgkin lymphoma. Sequencing was performed on peripheral blood mononuclear cells (PBMCs), taken before the second cycle of nivolumab. This rearrangement joins TRBV5-1 to TRBJ2-3; D remains unclear. The CDR3 DNA reads as TGCGCCAGCAGCTTGTTGGGTATAGGGACAGATACGCAGTATTTT. This gives the protein CASSLLGIGTDTQYF.